Each of the 2 T cell receptor beta chains below was sequenced from the same sample in a study of T cell responses to AZD1222 COVID-19 vaccine. Repertoires were generated with immunoSEQ multiplex PCR, while TCRdb's copy carries only in-frame clones and drops some. In the table there are roughly 82,000 clones, approximately 84% of which are singletons. The material sequenced was peripheral blood, taken on day 0 of AZD1222 vaccination. The receptors were sampled from an adult in good health.

The chain uses TRBV7-9 and TRBJ1-5, with D unresolved. The germline CDR1 and CDR2 sequences are SEHNR and FQNEAQ (reference sequence). V was shortened by 6 bases and J by 4 bases, with 7 bases between the two germline ends. This CDR3 contains 12 residues. The CDR3 DNA follows: TGTGCCAGCAGGGTCCATAATCAGCCCCAGCATTTT. Translating it yields CASRVHNQPQHF.

The rearrangement links TRBV5-4 to TRBJ1-2; weak D call: TRBD1 (6 bases). This CDR3 is 13 amino acids long. Trimming shortened V by 1 base and J by 8 bases, and 12 bases separated the two germline ends. Germline CDR1 SGHNT, CDR2 YYREEE (reference sequence). The CDR3 sequence is CASSLWGARGYTF. CDR3 coding DNA: TGTGCCAGCAGCTTGTGGGGGGCGCGCGGCTACACCTTC.